Presented here are 5 T cell receptor beta chains from one specimen sequenced in a study of radiotherapy plus CTLA-4 blockade in lung cancer. The protocol was immunoSEQ multiplex PCR, while the TCRdb copy is restricted to in-frame clones and leaves out a portion. The table shows 55,000 to 80,000 clones, with around 86% occurring only once. The sample was peripheral blood, taken from a patient treated with radiotherapy plus ipilimumab. These receptors were collected from a human donor with non-small cell lung cancer that progressed on radiotherapy plus ipilimumab.

The CDR3 spells CASSEGFTKSGNEQFF. The DNA for the CDR3 is TGTGCCAGCAGCGAGGGATTCACTAAGAGCGGCAATGAGCAGTTCTTC. The chain employs TRBV9 and TRBJ2-1; D is perhaps TRBD2 (5 bases). Germline V lookup: CDR1 SGDLS, CDR2 YYNGEE. V was cut by 3 bases and J by 6 bases, with 19 bases left in between. This CDR3 is built from 16 residues.

This clone was counted only a few times. The V gene is TRBV11-2, the J gene TRBJ2-1, with 9 bases identical to TRBD1. The trim removed 5 bases at V and 6 bases at J, leaving 8 bases unmatched. CDR3 size: 15 residues. The germline gives CDR1 SGHAT, CDR2 FQNNGV. The CDR3 reads CASSLRDREINEQFF. The CDR3, as DNA: TGTGCCAGCAGCCTCCGGGACAGGGAAATCAATGAGCAGTTCTTC.

The chain recombines TRBV18 with TRBJ1-2, with a possible D match to TRBD1 (5 bases). Germline CDR1 and CDR2: KGHSH and LQKENI. Trimming left V 2 bases short and J 4 bases short, with 17 bases between. The CDR3 has 16 residues. The CDR3 region is CASSPEGQVGLYGYTF. CDR3 in DNA: TGTGCCAGCTCACCAGAGGGGCAGGTCGGCCTCTATGGCTACACCTTC. Combining the CDR3 with reference TRBV18 and TRBJ1-2 gives the whole variable domain NAGVMQNPRHLVRRRGQEARLRCSPMKGHSHVYWYRQLPEEGLKFMVYLQKENIIDESGMPKERFSAEFPKEGPSILRIQQVVRGDSAAYFCASSPEGQVGLYGYTFGSGTRLTVV.

V is TRBV2 and J is TRBJ1-5; no reliable D call. Deletions cut 6 bases from V and 4 bases from J, with 10 bases between. The CDR3 is made up of 13 amino acids. The germline CDR1 and CDR2 sequences are SNHLY and FYNNEI. The CDR3 nucleotides read TGTGCCAGCAGGTCGGAACTTAATCAGCCCCAGCATTTT. The encoded protein is CASRSELNQPQHF.

This chain uses TRBV6-1 with TRBJ1-4; tentatively, D is TRBD1 (5 bases). CDR3 length: 13 residues. V was shortened by 3 bases and J by 8 bases, with 10 bases between the two germline ends. Germline V gene data show CDR1 as MNHNS and CDR2 as SASEGT. The CDR3 protein is CASSDRVGEKLFF. The CDR3 nucleotides read TGTGCCAGCAGTGACAGGGTAGGGGAAAAACTGTTTTTT.